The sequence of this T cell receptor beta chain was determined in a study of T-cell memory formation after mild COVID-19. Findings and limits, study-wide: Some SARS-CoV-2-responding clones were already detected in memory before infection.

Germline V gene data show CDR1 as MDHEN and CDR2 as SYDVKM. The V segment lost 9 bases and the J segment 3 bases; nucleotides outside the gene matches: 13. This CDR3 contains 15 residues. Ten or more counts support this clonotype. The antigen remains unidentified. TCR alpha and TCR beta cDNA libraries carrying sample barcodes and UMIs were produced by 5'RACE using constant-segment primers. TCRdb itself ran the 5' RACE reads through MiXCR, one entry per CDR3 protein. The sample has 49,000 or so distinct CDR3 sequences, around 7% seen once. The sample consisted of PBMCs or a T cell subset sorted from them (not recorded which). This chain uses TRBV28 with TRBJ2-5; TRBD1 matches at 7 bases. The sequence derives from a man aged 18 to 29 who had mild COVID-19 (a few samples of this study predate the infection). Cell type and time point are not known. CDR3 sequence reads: CASGGRGLGKETQYF. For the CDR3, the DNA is TGTGCCAGTGGGGGCAGGGGGTTGGGGAAAGAGACCCAGTACTTC.